Each of the 9 T cell receptor beta chains below was sequenced from the same sample in a study of T cell responses to AZD1222 COVID-19 vaccine. Clones were read by immunoSEQ multiplex PCR, and TCRdb kept only the in-frame ones, dropping some. The sample carries approximately 150,000 clones, around 87% recorded once. The sample was peripheral blood, taken on day 0 of AZD1222 vaccination. The receptors here all came from an adult in good health.

The V gene is TRBV21-1, the J gene TRBJ2-1; the tabulated D call, TRBD1, remains unverified against the DNA. TRBV21-1 represents a pseudogene. This CDR3 has 18 residues. DNA of the CDR3: TGTGCCAGCAGCAAACTTAGGGCAGGGTCAGTTTCCTACAATGAGCAGTTCTTC. Its translation: CASSKLRAGSVSYNEQFF.

The CDR3 protein is CASSMRSGSSYNEQFF. CDR3 nucleotide sequence: TGTGCCAGTAGTATGCGGAGCGGCAGCTCCTACAATGAGCAGTTCTTC. The rearrangement joins TRBV19 to TRBJ2-1, with TRBD2 as a possible D gene (5 bases). The germline V and J ends were trimmed by 3 bases and 0 bases, with 12 bases remaining between them. Germline values: CDR1 LNHDA, CDR2 SQIVND (reference sequence). CDR3 size: 16 residues.

The chain uses TRBV6-2 or TRBV6-3 and TRBJ2-1, with D perhaps being TRBD1 or TRBD2 (5 bases each). The CDR3 covers 16 residues. The germline V gene encodes CDR1 MNHEY and CDR2 SVGEGT. Trimming shortened V by 0 bases and J by 8 bases, and 17 bases separated the two germline ends. CDR3: CASSYSRHLLGDEQFF. Written as DNA, the CDR3 is TGTGCCAGCAGTTACTCGAGACACCTCCTGGGGGATGAGCAGTTCTTC.

The chain links TRBV6-1 to TRBJ1-2; unclear D gene. The CDR3 sequence is 14 residues long. Germline loops: CDR1 MNHNS, CDR2 SASEGT. With 3 bases removed from V and 4 bases from J, the gap between germline ends came to 12 bases. The CDR3 reads CASSDNSEIYGYTF. CDR3 sequence (DNA): TGTGCCAGCAGTGATAACAGCGAAATCTATGGCTACACCTTC.

The chain couples TRBV7-3 to TRBJ1-2; TRBD1 is a possible D gene (5 bases). Deletions cut 2 bases from V and 5 bases from J, with 12 bases between. The CDR3 totals 14 residues. CDR1 and CDR2 from the germline V gene are SGHTA and FQGTGA. Here the CDR3 reads CASSLDSIGYGYTF. DNA of the CDR3: TGTGCCAGCAGCTTAGACAGTATTGGGTATGGCTACACCTTC.

The chain links TRBV7-9 to TRBJ2-1, with 16 nucleotides matching TRBD2. J was trimmed by 8 bases and V by 1 base; bases with no gene match: 8. The germline V gene has CDR1 SEHNR and CDR2 FQNEAQ (reference sequence). The CDR3 is 18 amino acids. Written as DNA, the CDR3 is TGTGCCAGCAGCTTAGAGGGGACTAGCGGGAGGGCCTTCCATGAGCAGTTCTTC. Translated, it gives CASSLEGTSGRAFHEQFF. Supplemented by reference TRBV7-9 and TRBJ2-1, the full variable domain reads DTGVSQNPRHKITKRGQNVTFRCDPISEHNRLYWYRQTLGQGPEFLTYFQNEAQLEKSRLLSDRFSAERPKGSFSTLEIQRTEQGDSAMYLCASSLEGTSGRAFHEQFFGPGTRLTVL.

The chain joins TRBV7-9 to TRBJ1-2; 7 nucleotides match TRBD1. Trimming took 11 bases from V and 3 from J; bases not matched to a gene: 3. Germline V gene sequence: CDR1 SEHNR, CDR2 FQNEAQ (reference sequence). The CDR3 has 11 amino acids. The CDR3 nucleotides read TGTGCCGGTACAGGGGACTATGGCTACACCTTC. Its translation is CAGTGDYGYTF.

The genes are TRBV28 and TRBJ2-3; 11 positions agree with TRBD2. From germline, CDR1 is MDHEN and CDR2 SYDVKM. The trim removed 6 bases at V and 4 bases at J, leaving 9 bases unmatched. The CDR3 runs 16 residues. CDR3 residues: CASSLFSGRGADTQYF. The DNA for the CDR3 is TGTGCCAGCAGCCTTTTTAGCGGGAGGGGGGCAGATACGCAGTATTTT. The full variable domain, rest sourced from reference TRBV28 and TRBJ2-3, is DVKVTQSSRYLVKRTGEKVFLECVQDMDHENMFWYRQDPGLGLRLIYFSYDVKMKEKGDIPEGYSVSREKKERFSLILESASTNQTSMYLCASSLFSGRGADTQYFGPGTRLTVL.

The V call is TRBV9, the J call TRBJ1-2, with 7 bases matching TRBD1. The CDR3 consists of 14 residues. V gave up 4 bases and J gave up 8 bases; unmatched junction bases: 11. Germline CDR1 reads SGDLS; CDR2 reads YYNGEE. CDR3 sequence reads: CASSLRLTGDGYTF. The CDR3 region has the DNA TGTGCCAGCAGCCTCCGGCTCACAGGGGACGGCTACACCTTC. The full variable domain, in which reference TRBV9 and TRBJ1-2 provide the parts outside the CDR3, is DSGVTQTPKHLITATGQRVTLRCSPRSGDLSVYWYQQSLDQGLQFLIQYYNGEERAKGNILERFSAQQFPDLHSELNLSSLELGDSALYFCASSLRLTGDGYTFGSGTRLTVV.